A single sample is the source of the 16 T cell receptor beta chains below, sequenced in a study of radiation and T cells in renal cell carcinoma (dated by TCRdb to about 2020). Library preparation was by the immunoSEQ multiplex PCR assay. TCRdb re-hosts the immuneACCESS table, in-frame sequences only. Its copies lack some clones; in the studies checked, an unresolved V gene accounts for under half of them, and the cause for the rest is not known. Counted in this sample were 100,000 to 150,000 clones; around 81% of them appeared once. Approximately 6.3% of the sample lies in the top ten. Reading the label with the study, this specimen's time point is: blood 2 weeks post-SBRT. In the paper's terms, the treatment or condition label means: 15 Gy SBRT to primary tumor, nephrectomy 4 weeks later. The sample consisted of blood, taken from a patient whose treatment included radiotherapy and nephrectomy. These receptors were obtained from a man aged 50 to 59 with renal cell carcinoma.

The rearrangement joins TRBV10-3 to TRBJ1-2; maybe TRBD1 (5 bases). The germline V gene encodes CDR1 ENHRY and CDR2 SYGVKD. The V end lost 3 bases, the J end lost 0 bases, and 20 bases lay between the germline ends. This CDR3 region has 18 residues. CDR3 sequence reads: CAISDWKGRVSPNYGYTF. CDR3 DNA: TGTGCCATCAGTGATTGGAAGGGCAGGGTTTCTCCTAACTATGGCTACACCTTC.

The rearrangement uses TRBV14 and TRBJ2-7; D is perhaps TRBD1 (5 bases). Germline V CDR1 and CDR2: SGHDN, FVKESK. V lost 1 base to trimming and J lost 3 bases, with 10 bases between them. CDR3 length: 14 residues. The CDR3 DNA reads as TGTGCCAGCAGCCAAGGAGGCAGGGACTACGAGCAGTACTTC. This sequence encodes CASSQGGRDYEQYF.

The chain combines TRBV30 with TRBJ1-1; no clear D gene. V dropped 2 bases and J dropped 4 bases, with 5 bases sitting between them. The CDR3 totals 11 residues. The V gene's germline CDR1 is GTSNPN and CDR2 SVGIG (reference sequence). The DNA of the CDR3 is TGTGCCTGGAGTAGGGCCACTGAAGCTTTCTTT. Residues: CAWSRATEAFF.

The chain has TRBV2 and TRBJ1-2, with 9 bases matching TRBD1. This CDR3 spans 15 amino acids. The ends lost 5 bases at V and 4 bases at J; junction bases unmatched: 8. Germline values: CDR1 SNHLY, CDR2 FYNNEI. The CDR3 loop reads CASSFTGTGIYGYTF. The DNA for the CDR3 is TGTGCCAGCAGTTTCACCGGGACAGGGATCTATGGCTACACCTTC.

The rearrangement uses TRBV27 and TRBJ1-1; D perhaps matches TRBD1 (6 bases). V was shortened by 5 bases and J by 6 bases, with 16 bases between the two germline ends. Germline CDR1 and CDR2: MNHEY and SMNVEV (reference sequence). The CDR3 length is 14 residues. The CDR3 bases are TGTGCCAGCAGTCAAACAGGGACGCGGCCTGAAGCTTTCTTT. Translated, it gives CASSQTGTRPEAFF.

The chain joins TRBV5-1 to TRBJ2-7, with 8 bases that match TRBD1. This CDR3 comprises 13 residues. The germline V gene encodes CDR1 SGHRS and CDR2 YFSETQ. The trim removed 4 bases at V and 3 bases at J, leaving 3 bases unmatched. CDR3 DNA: TGCGCCAGCAGCACCGGACAGGGCTACGAGCAGTACTTC. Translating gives CASSTGQGYEQYF.

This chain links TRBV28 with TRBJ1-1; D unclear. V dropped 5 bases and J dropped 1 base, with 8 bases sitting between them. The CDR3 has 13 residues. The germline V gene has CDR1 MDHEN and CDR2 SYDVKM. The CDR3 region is CASSIRQNTEAFF. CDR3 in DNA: TGTGCCAGCAGTATCCGACAGAACACTGAAGCTTTCTTT.

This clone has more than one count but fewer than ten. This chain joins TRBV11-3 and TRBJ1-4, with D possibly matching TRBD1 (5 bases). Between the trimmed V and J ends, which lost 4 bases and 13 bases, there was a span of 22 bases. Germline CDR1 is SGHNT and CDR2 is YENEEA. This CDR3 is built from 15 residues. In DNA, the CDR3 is TGTGCCAGCAGCTCTGACAGCGTTTTAGGAGGAAGACTGTTTTTT. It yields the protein CASSSDSVLGGRLFF.

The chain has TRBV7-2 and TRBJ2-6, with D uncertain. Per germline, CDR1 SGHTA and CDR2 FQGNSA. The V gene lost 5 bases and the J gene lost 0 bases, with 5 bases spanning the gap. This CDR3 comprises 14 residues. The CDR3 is CASSAHSGANVLTF. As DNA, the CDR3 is TGTGCCAGCAGCGCCCACTCTGGGGCCAACGTCCTGACTTTC.

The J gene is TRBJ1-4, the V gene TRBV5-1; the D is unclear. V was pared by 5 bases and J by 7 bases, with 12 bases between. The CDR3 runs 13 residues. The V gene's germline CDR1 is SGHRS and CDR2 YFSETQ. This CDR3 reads CASRLSGTEKLFF. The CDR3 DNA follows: TGCGCCAGCAGATTGTCGGGAACTGAAAAACTGTTTTTT.

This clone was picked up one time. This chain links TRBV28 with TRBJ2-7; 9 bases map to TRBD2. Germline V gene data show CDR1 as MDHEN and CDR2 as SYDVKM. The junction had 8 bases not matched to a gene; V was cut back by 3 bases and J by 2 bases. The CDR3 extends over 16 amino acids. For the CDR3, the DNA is TGTGCCAGCAGTTTGGGGGGGGCTAGCGGGGCCTACGAGCAGTACTTC. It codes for CASSLGGASGAYEQYF.

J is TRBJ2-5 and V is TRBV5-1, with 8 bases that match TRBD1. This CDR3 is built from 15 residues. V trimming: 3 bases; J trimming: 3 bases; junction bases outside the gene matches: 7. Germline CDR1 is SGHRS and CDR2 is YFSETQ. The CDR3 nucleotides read TGCGCCAGCAGCTCCGGACAGGGTCATGAAGAGACCCAGTACTTC. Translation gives CASSSGQGHEETQYF.

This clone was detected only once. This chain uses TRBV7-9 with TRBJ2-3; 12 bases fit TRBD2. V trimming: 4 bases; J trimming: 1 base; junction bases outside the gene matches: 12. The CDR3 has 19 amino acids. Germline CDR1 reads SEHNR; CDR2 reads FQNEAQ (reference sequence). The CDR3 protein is CASSSRLVTSGRGTDTQYF. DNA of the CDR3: TGTGCCAGCAGCTCCCGGCTAGTGACTAGCGGGAGAGGCACAGATACGCAGTATTTT.

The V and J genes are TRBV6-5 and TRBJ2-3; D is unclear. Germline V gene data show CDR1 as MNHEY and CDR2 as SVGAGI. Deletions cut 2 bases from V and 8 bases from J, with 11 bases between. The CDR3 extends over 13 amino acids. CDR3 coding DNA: TGTGCCAGCAGTTACGAAGGCTTGGGTACGCAGTATTTT. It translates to CASSYEGLGTQYF.

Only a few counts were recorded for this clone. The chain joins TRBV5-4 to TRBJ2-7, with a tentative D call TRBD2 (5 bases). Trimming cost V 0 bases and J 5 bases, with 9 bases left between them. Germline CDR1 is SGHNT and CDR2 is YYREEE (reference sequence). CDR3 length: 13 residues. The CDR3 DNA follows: TGTGCCAGCAGCTTGGGGTGGAGGAACGAGCAGTACTTC. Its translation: CASSLGWRNEQYF.

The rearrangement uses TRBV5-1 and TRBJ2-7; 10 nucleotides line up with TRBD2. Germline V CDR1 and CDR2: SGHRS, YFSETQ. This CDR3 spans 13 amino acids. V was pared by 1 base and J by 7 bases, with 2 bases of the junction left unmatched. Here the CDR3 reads CASSLLGLAEQYF. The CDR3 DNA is TGCGCCAGCAGCTTGTTGGGACTAGCGGAGCAGTACTTC.